This T cell receptor beta chain was captured in a study of blood T cells in healthy people across ages. The authors ran a second PCR of about 6 to 11 cycles using a sample-barcoded 5' primer and a J-beta primer mix. TCRdb analysed the 5' RACE reads with MiXCR anew, one entry per CDR3 protein. The sample contains 550,000 to 800,000 distinct CDR3 sequences, approximately 30% of which appear only once. In this sample, this clonotype turned up a few times. This may stem from a read error, because a much larger clone lies one nucleotide away. The CDR3 totals 16 residues. Germline assignment: CDR1 SQVTM and CDR2 ANQGSEA.

The sequencing input was blood. This receptor was identified in a woman at least 80 years old in good health. The chain uses TRBV29-1 and TRBJ2-1, with D perhaps TRBD1 (8 bases). Matching the DNA end better, TRBJ2-7 makes the J call doubtful. The CDR3 DNA reads as TGCAGCGTTGACACGGGAGGACAGGGAGCTAGCGATGAGCAGTACTTC. Its translation: CSVDTGGQGASDEQYF.